These 14 T cell receptor beta chains came from one sample sequenced in a study of blood T cell repertoires in COVID-19. Produced via immunoSEQ multiplex PCR; TCRdb's table is partial and in-frame only. The table lists 60,000 to 80,000 clones, around 80% of them singletons. Sequencing input: PBMCs or T cells enriched from blood (not recorded which). These TCRs come from a woman in her thirties or forties with acute COVID-19.

V and J are TRBV21-1 and TRBJ1-2; TRBD1 is the table's D call and was not checked against the DNA. TRBV21-1 represents a pseudogene. This CDR3 has 15 amino acids. Written as DNA, the CDR3 is TGTGCCAGCAGCGCCGGGACAGGGGACCACTATGGCTACACCTTC. This encodes CASSAGTGDHYGYTF.

This clone was seen a single time. The chain couples TRBV5-4 to TRBJ2-7, with 13 bases lining up with TRBD2. V gave up 3 bases and J gave up 4 bases; unmatched junction bases: 13. CDR3 length: 18 residues. Germline loops: CDR1 SGHNT, CDR2 YYREEE (reference sequence). The CDR3 sequence is CASSSGLAGPARMYEQYF. CDR3 DNA: TGTGCCAGCAGCTCGGGACTAGCGGGACCGGCCAGGATGTACGAGCAGTACTTC.

The chain joins TRBV11-2 to TRBJ1-3, with D maybe TRBD1 (5 bases). Trimming took off 0 bases at V and 4 bases at J, with 10 bases between the two ends. Germline lookup yields CDR1 SGHAT and CDR2 FQNNGV. The CDR3 has 15 amino acids. The CDR3 spells CASSLDRGRGNTIYF. CDR3 nucleotides: TGTGCCAGCAGCTTAGATCGGGGGAGAGGAAACACCATATATTTT.

The chain couples TRBV10-3 to TRBJ1-5; D is uncertain. The CDR3 has 15 amino acids. V lost 0 bases to trimming and J lost 0 bases, with 6 bases between them. The V gene's germline CDR1 is ENHRY and CDR2 SYGVKD. DNA for the CDR3: TGTGCCATCAGTGAGTCGGAGGTTAGCAATCAGCCCCAGCATTTT. Residues: CAISESEVSNQPQHF.

This clone was detected a few times. V usage is TRBV4-1 and J usage is TRBJ1-1; TRBD1 aligns across 10 bases. CDR3 length: 15 residues. J lost 11 bases, V lost 1 base, and 10 bases had no gene match. Germline CDR1 reads MGHRA; CDR2 reads YSYEKL. CDR3 sequence: CASSQVLGTGEQAFF. CDR3 nucleotides: TGCGCCAGCAGCCAAGTCCTCGGGACAGGGGAGCAGGCTTTCTTT.

This chain uses TRBV29-1 with TRBJ1-3, with 10 bases lining up with TRBD1. CDR3 length: 14 amino acids. Germline lookup yields CDR1 SQVTM and CDR2 ANQGSEA. J lost 2 bases, V lost 3 bases, and 1 base had no gene match. The CDR3 sequence: CSVDGTGAGNTIYF. CDR3 DNA sequence: TGCAGCGTTGACGGGACAGGGGCTGGAAACACCATATATTTT.

This clone has more than one count but fewer than ten. The chain recombines TRBV5-1 with TRBJ2-5; D gene unclear. Germline V gives CDR1 SGHRS, CDR2 YFSETQ. V lost 1 base and J lost 5, with 18 bases in between. CDR3 length: 16 amino acids. The DNA of the CDR3 is TGCGCCAGCAGCTTGCGCGAGGCTAAATCGGCGGAGACCCAGTACTTC. Translation gives CASSLREAKSAETQYF.

The chain combines TRBV14 with TRBJ1-6; TRBD1 might be the D (5 bases). The V and J ends lost 5 bases and 0 bases respectively, with 11 bases between them. CDR3 size: 16 residues. Germline CDR1 reads SGHDN; CDR2 reads FVKESK. The CDR3 coding sequence is TGTGCCAGCAGCGGACGACAGTTCTCCTATAATTCACCCCTCCACTTT. Translating gives CASSGRQFSYNSPLHF.

The chain employs TRBV4-1 and TRBJ2-4; 10 nucleotides agree with TRBD2. The CDR3 is made up of 19 amino acids. The germline CDR1 and CDR2 sequences are MGHRA and YSYEKL. V lost 1 base, J lost 1 base, and 10 bases stayed unmatched. The CDR3 is CASSQVSEREGRAKNIQYF. CDR3 coding DNA: TGCGCCAGCAGCCAAGTCTCAGAGCGGGAGGGGCGGGCCAAAAACATTCAGTACTTC.

The V call is TRBV5-1, the J call TRBJ1-1; 11 bases fit TRBD1. V lost 3 bases and J lost 4; bases outside the gene matches: 11. The length of the CDR3 is 17 residues. Looked up from germline, CDR1 is SGHRS and CDR2 is YFSETQ. CDR3 sequence reads: CASSSPGGQGVPTEAFF. CDR3 in DNA: TGCGCCAGCAGCTCCCCCGGGGGACAGGGGGTTCCCACTGAAGCTTTCTTT.

Only one count was recorded for this clone. The chain couples TRBV11-3 to TRBJ2-1; D perhaps matches TRBD2 (6 bases). Trimming left V 1 base short and J 4 bases short, with 11 bases between. The germline V gene encodes CDR1 SGHNT and CDR2 YENEEA. The CDR3 loop spans 15 amino acids. CDR3 bases: TGTGCCAGCAGCTTAGGCAGGGAGGTTTACAATGAGCAGTTCTTC. This gives the protein CASSLGREVYNEQFF.

This rearrangement joins TRBV27 to TRBJ2-1; 14 positions agree with TRBD2. The V segment lost 4 bases and the J segment 13 bases; nucleotides outside the gene matches: 3. The length of the CDR3 is 13 residues. In germline, CDR1 is MNHEY, CDR2 SMNVEV (reference sequence). CDR3 nucleotides: TGTGCCAGCAGTTCGGGACTAGCGGGAGAACAGTTCTTC. Its protein is CASSSGLAGEQFF.

V is TRBV28 and J is TRBJ1-3, with D possibly matching TRBD1 (6 bases). V dropped 4 bases and J dropped 2 bases, with 9 bases sitting between them. CDR1 MDHEN and CDR2 SYDVKM come from the germline V gene. The length of the CDR3 is 14 residues. The CDR3 sequence: CASSSRGTGNTIYF. CDR3 nucleotide sequence: TGTGCCAGCAGTTCCAGGGGAACTGGAAACACCATATATTTT.

The rearrangement links TRBV7-9 to TRBJ1-4; 7 bases map to TRBD1. V was pared by 5 bases and J by 4 bases, with 4 bases of the junction left unmatched. CDR1 SEHNR and CDR2 FQNEAQ come from the germline V gene (reference sequence). The length of the CDR3 is 14 residues. CDR3 residues: CASSKTGNNEKLFF. DNA of the CDR3: TGTGCCAGCAGCAAGACAGGGAATAATGAAAAACTGTTTTTT.